What follows are 19 T cell receptor beta chains derived from one specimen sequenced in a study of blood T cell repertoires in COVID-19. Produced via immunoSEQ multiplex PCR; TCRdb's table is partial and in-frame only. The repertoire holds 35,000 to 55,000 clones, with around nine tenths as singletons. The sequenced sample consisted of peripheral blood. These receptors were obtained from a human donor in a cohort sampled during active COVID-19.

The chain joins TRBV5-1 to TRBJ2-2, with 9 bases that match TRBD1. V shed 3 bases and J 6 bases; nucleotides not matched to a gene: 6. The CDR3 runs 15 residues. Germline V lookup: CDR1 SGHRS, CDR2 YFSETQ. In nucleotides, the CDR3 is TGCGCCAGCAGCTCAACAGGGGGCCTAGCCGGGGAGCTGTTTTTT. Amino acids: CASSSTGGLAGELFF.

V and J are TRBV4-3 and TRBJ2-1, with 9 positions matching TRBD1. The CDR3 loop spans 15 amino acids. CDR1 LGHNA and CDR2 YSLEER come from the germline V gene. The J segment lost 8 bases and the V segment lost 1 base, leaving 6 bases of the junction unmatched. Written as DNA, the CDR3 is TGCGCCAGCAGCCAAGCCTCCGGGACAGGGCATGAGCAGTTCTTC. This encodes CASSQASGTGHEQFF.

The chain uses TRBV30 and TRBJ1-5; D unresolved. The CDR3 covers 13 residues. V was shortened by 3 bases and J by 4 bases, with 10 bases between the two germline ends. Germline CDR1 is GTSNPN and CDR2 is SVGIG (reference sequence). The CDR3 is CAWSHGVNQPQHF. CDR3 in DNA: TGTGCCTGGAGCCATGGAGTTAATCAGCCCCAGCATTTT.

This sequence joins TRBV7-9 and TRBJ1-5, with D unclear. The CDR3 sequence is 14 residues long. Germline assignment: CDR1 SEHNR and CDR2 FQNEAQ (reference sequence). Trimming stripped 2 bases from V and 5 bases from J, with 10 bases between. CDR3 nucleotides: TGTGCCAGCAGCTTAATGCAGGCCGATCAGCCCCAGCATTTT. It is translated as CASSLMQADQPQHF.

This clone was found once. The V gene is TRBV5-4, the J gene TRBJ2-5, with TRBD2 matching 10 bases. V lost 4 bases and J lost 5; bases outside the gene matches: 8. Germline-derived CDR1 and CDR2 are SGHNT and YYREEE (reference sequence). This CDR3 is 15 amino acids long. CDR3 sequence reads: CASSPLSGGEETQYF. Written as DNA, the CDR3 is TGTGCCAGCAGCCCCCTCAGCGGGGGGGAGGAGACCCAGTACTTC.

The chain couples TRBV18 to TRBJ1-4; possibly TRBD1 for D (6 bases). Germline CDR1 is KGHSH and CDR2 is LQKENI. V lost 4 bases to trimming and J lost 8 bases, with 11 bases between them. The CDR3 runs to 13 residues. In DNA form, the CDR3 reads TGTGCCAGCTCACTTACGACAGGCGAAAAACTGTTTTTT. Its translation: CASSLTTGEKLFF.

The chain combines TRBV2 with TRBJ2-5; possible D gene TRBD2, 5 bases. The germline V and J ends were trimmed by 3 bases and 3 bases, with 11 bases remaining between them. The germline V gene encodes CDR1 SNHLY and CDR2 FYNNEI. The CDR3 has 14 residues. This chain's CDR3 is CASSDWERKETQYF. The CDR3 nucleotides read TGTGCCAGCAGTGATTGGGAGCGGAAAGAGACCCAGTACTTC. Filled out from reference TRBV2 and TRBJ2-5, the complete variable domain reads EPEVTQTPSHQVTQMGQEVILRCVPISNHLYFYWYRQILGQKVEFLVSFYNNEISEKSEIFDDQFSVERPDGSNFTLKIRSTKLEDSAMYFCASSDWERKETQYFGPGTRLLVL.

This chain uses TRBV7-7 with TRBJ2-5; D is possibly TRBD2 (5 bases). Germline CDR1 SSHAT, CDR2 FNYEAQ (reference sequence). V lost 4 bases, J lost 5 bases, and 17 bases lay in between. This CDR3 spans 15 amino acids. The CDR3 DNA follows: TGTGCCAGCAGCTCGTTAAAGGGCCCGGGGGAGACCCAGTACTTC. Translated: CASSSLKGPGETQYF. Based on the CDR3 plus reference TRBV7-7 and TRBJ2-5, the full variable domain is GAGVSQSPRYKVTKRGQDVTLRCDPISSHATLYWYQQALGQGPEFLTYFNYEAQPDKSGLPSDRFSAERPEGSISTLTIQRTEQRDSAMYRCASSSLKGPGETQYFGPGTRLLVL.

The rearrangement joins TRBV12-3 or TRBV12-4 to TRBJ1-3; no definite D call. The CDR3 totals 10 residues. V shed 6 bases and J shed 5 bases, with 2 bases lying between them. CDR3 amino acids: CASSRNTIYF. The CDR3 DNA is TGTGCCAGCAGCAGAAACACCATATATTTT.

The chain recombines TRBV28 with TRBJ1-1; 7 bases match TRBD1. This CDR3 has 15 amino acids. V shed 7 bases and J 4 bases; nucleotides not matched to a gene: 12. Germline V gene lookup returns CDR1 MDHEN and CDR2 SYDVKM. CDR3 nucleotide sequence: TGTGCCAGCATCGACAACACCGGGACAGCCACTGAAGCTTTCTTT. Translation: CASIDNTGTATEAFF. Full variable domain (rest looked up from reference TRBV28 and TRBJ1-1): DVKVTQSSRYLVKRTGEKVFLECVQDMDHENMFWYRQDPGLGLRLIYFSYDVKMKEKGDIPEGYSVSREKKERFSLILESASTNQTSMYLCASIDNTGTATEAFFGQGTRLTVV.

The V call is TRBV2, the J call TRBJ1-6; maybe TRBD1 (5 bases). The CDR3 totals 14 residues. V was pared by 5 bases and J by 9 bases, with 14 bases between. Germline assignment: CDR1 SNHLY and CDR2 FYNNEI. In DNA, the CDR3 is TGTGCCAGCAGTAAAGGGACGACTATTTCACCCCTCCACTTT. Translation gives CASSKGTTISPLHF.

The V and J genes are TRBV30 and TRBJ2-7; 7 positions agree with TRBD2. Trimming cost V 0 bases and J 4 bases; bases outside gene matches: 6. The germline gives CDR1 GTSNPN, CDR2 SVGIG (reference sequence). CDR3 length: 14 amino acids. The CDR3 sequence is CAWSVLAMSYEQYF. CDR3 in DNA: TGTGCCTGGAGTGTACTAGCGATGTCTTACGAGCAGTACTTC.

The V gene is TRBV5-8, the J gene TRBJ1-4; D perhaps matches TRBD1 (6 bases). The CDR3 covers 15 residues. V lost 2 bases, J lost 5 bases, and 13 bases lay in between. The germline V gene encodes CDR1 SGHTS and CDR2 YDEGEE. The CDR3 sequence is CASSFSAGENEKLFF. CDR3 bases: TGTGCCAGCAGCTTTTCGGCAGGGGAGAATGAAAAACTGTTTTTT.

The CDR3 is CASSGRQGKSNQPQHF. The CDR3 bases are TGTGCCAGCAGCGGACGACAGGGCAAATCCAATCAGCCCCAGCATTTT. The chain is built from TRBV7-8 and TRBJ1-5; 7 nucleotides match TRBD1. Germline CDR1 reads SGHVS; CDR2 reads FQNEAQ. This CDR3 region has 16 residues. Trimming removed 5 bases from V and 3 bases from J; junction bases left unmatched: 10.

V and J are TRBV9 and TRBJ1-3, with a tentative D call TRBD1 (5 bases). V lost 3 bases and J lost 0, with 10 bases in between. Germline V gene sequence: CDR1 SGDLS, CDR2 YYNGEE. There are 15 residues in the CDR3. CDR3 protein: CASSATGNSGNTIYF. For the CDR3, the DNA is TGTGCCAGCAGCGCTACAGGCAACTCTGGAAACACCATATATTTT.

J is TRBJ2-7 and V is TRBV7-2; the match to TRBD2 covers 9 bases. The CDR3 has 15 amino acids. Germline CDR1 is SGHTA and CDR2 is FQGNSA. V trimming: 1 base; J trimming: 3 bases; junction bases outside the gene matches: 4. The CDR3 DNA follows: TGTGCCAGCAGCTTAGAAGCTAGCGGGATCTACGAGCAGTACTTC. Its protein product is CASSLEASGIYEQYF.

The chain recombines TRBV4-3 with TRBJ1-2, with D possibly being TRBD1 (5 bases). V was trimmed by 0 bases and J by 0 bases, leaving 8 bases between them. The germline gives CDR1 LGHNA, CDR2 YSLEER. The CDR3 is 15 residues long. The CDR3 loop is CASSQDSGTNYGYTF. CDR3 in DNA: TGCGCCAGCAGCCAAGATTCAGGGACTAACTATGGCTACACCTTC.

Notes on this clone: A junction boundary mismatches the germline segment, possibly from a read error. The chain's CDR3 is CASSVAGGYEKLFF. The CDR3 nucleotides read TGTGCCAGCAGCGTAGCCGGGGGTTACGAAAAACTGTTTTTT. The rearrangement joins TRBV7-9 to TRBJ1-4, with a possible D match to TRBD1 (5 bases). This CDR3 is built from 14 residues. From germline, CDR1 is SEHNR and CDR2 FQNEAQ (reference sequence).

This clone was seen a few times. This rearrangement joins TRBV7-6 to TRBJ2-7, with 10 bases fitting TRBD1. The V gene end was trimmed by 3 bases and the J gene end by 1 base; junction bases not matched to a gene: 3. The CDR3 length is 15 residues. The germline gives CDR1 SGHVS, CDR2 FNYEAQ. As DNA, the CDR3 is TGTGCCAGCAGCTTGGGACAGGGGATTTCCTACGAGCAGTACTTC. Its translation is CASSLGQGISYEQYF. The full variable domain, its missing parts supplied by reference TRBV7-6 and TRBJ2-7, is GAGVSQSPRYKVTKRGQDVALRCDPISGHVSLYWYRQALGQGPEFLTYFNYEAQQDKSGLPNDRFSAERPEGSISTLTIQRTEQRDSAMYRCASSLGQGISYEQYFGPGTRLTVT.